This entry lists 6 T cell receptor beta chains sequenced from one sample in a study of T-cell reconstitution after alpha-beta-depleted transplantation in children (TCRdb year 2016). Libraries were built with PCR. TCRdb records Illumina HiSeq 2500 as the sequencer. To normalize quantification of the TCRbeta repertoire, the TCR libraries were built with molecular barcoding that relied on unique molecular identifiers. In-frame beta chains were kept once TCRdb had trimmed the public reads at Q25 with fastp and called clones with MiXCR. Duplicate CDR3 protein sequences are folded into a single record with the most common DNA and genes. Within this sample are about 540,000 distinct CDR3 sequences, with around 17% of them counted one time only. The top ten hold 2.5% to 4% of the sample. The starting material was PBMCs from the stem cell graft donor, obtained from the stem cell graft. These receptors all come from a human donor who donated a stem cell graft to a child with acute lymphoblastic leukemia.

This clonotype was recorded a few times. This chain uses TRBV29-1 with TRBJ1-2; weak D call: TRBD1 (5 bases). In germline, CDR1 is SQVTM, CDR2 ANQGSEA. Deletions cut 4 bases from V and 4 bases from J, with 16 bases between. The CDR3 is 14 amino acids. The DNA of the CDR3 is TGCAGCGTTGTTTTTGGGGGTTTCGGCTATGGCTACACCTTC. Translation gives CSVVFGGFGYGYTF.

The CDR3 is CASRLTGTSDRSSSYNEQFF. CDR3 bases: TGTGCCAGCAGATTAACCGGGACTAGCGATAGATCGAGCTCCTACAATGAGCAGTTCTTC. The chain joins TRBV6-2 or TRBV6-3 to TRBJ2-1; the match to TRBD2 covers 10 bases. J gave up 0 bases and V 6 bases, and 17 bases lay outside the gene matches. CDR3 size: 20 residues. Germline lookup yields CDR1 MNHEY and CDR2 SVGEGT.

The CDR3 sequence is CSVRIVNYGYTF. The CDR3 DNA reads TGCAGCGTCCGGATTGTTAACTATGGCTACACCTTC. The chain uses TRBV29-1 and TRBJ1-2; D ambiguous. The CDR3 covers 12 residues. From germline, CDR1 is SQVTM and CDR2 ANQGSEA. V was trimmed by 6 bases and J by 1 base, leaving 9 bases between them.

V and J are TRBV9 and TRBJ1-2; 7 bases map to TRBD1. Germline V gene data show CDR1 as SGDLS and CDR2 as YYNGEE. The CDR3 has 12 residues. Losses at the gene ends were 3 bases for V and 8 bases for J; bases not matched to a gene: 4. The CDR3: CASSGRTGGYTF. CDR3 coding DNA: TGTGCCAGCAGCGGCCGGACAGGAGGCTACACCTTC.

The rearrangement uses TRBV11-2 and TRBJ2-1; 10 nucleotides agree with TRBD2. Germline CDR1 is SGHAT and CDR2 is FQNNGV. Trimming at V came to 1 base and at J to 7 bases, leaving 13 bases not matched to a gene. The CDR3 has 18 amino acids. The CDR3 DNA sequence: TGTGCCAGCAGCTTAGGTTGGTCTAGCGGGAGCTTATGGAATGAGCAGTTCTTC. This sequence encodes CASSLGWSSGSLWNEQFF.

This clonotype has just a few counts. This rearrangement joins TRBV7-9 to TRBJ2-1; possible D gene TRBD2, 5 bases. Germline V gene data show CDR1 as SEHNR and CDR2 as FQNEAQ (reference sequence). This CDR3 region has 13 residues. Trimming stripped 3 bases from V and 11 bases from J, with 14 bases between. In DNA, the CDR3 is TGTGCCAGCAGCTTCCCCGCTAGCTACAAGCAGTTCTTC. It encodes CASSFPASYKQFF.